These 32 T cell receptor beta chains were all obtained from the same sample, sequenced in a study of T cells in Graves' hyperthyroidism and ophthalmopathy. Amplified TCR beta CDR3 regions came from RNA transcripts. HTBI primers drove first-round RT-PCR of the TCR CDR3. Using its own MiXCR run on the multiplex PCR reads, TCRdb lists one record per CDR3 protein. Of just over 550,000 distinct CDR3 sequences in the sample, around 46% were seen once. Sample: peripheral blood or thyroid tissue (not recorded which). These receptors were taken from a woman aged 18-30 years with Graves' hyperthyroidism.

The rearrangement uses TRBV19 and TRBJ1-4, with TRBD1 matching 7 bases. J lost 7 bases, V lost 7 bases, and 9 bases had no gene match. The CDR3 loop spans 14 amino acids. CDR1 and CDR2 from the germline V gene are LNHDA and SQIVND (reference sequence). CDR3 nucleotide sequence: TGTGCCAGTACCCTGAACAGGGGAGGTGAAAAACTGTTTTTT. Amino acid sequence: CASTLNRGGEKLFF.

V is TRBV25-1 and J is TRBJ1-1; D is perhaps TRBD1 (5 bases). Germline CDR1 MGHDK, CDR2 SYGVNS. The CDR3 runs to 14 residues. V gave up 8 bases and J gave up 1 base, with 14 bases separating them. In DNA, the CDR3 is TGTGCCAGCCCCCGGGGGGACGGGAACACTGAAGCTTTCTTT. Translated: CASPRGDGNTEAFF.

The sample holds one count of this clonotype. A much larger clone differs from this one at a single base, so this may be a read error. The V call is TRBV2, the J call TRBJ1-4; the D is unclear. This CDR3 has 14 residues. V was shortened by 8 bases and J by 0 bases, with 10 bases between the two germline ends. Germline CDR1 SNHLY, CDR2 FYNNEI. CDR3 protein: CASGDGATNEKLFF. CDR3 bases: TGTGCCAGCGGCGACGGCGCAACTAATGAAAAACTGTTTTTT.

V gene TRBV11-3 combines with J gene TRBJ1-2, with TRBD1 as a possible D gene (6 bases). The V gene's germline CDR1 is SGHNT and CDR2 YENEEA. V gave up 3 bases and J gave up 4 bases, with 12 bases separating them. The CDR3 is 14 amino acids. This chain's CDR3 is CASSFGGEAYGYTF. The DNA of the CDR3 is TGTGCCAGCAGCTTTGGGGGCGAGGCCTATGGCTACACCTTC.

CDR3 nucleotide sequence: TGTGCCAGCGCTCAGACAGGCGCCCTCGGAAACACCATATATTTT. Translated: CASAQTGALGNTIYF. This rearrangement joins TRBV12-3 or TRBV12-4 to TRBJ1-3, with D tentatively TRBD1 (6 bases). The CDR3 totals 15 residues. V shed 8 bases and J shed 4 bases, with 18 bases lying between them.

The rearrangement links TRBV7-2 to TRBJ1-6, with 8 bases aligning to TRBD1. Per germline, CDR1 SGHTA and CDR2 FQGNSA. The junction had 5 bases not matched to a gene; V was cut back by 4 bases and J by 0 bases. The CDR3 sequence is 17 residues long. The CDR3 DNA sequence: TGTGCCAGCAGCTCTTGGACAGGGAGCTCCTATAATTCACCCCTCCACTTT. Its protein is CASSSWTGSSYNSPLHF.

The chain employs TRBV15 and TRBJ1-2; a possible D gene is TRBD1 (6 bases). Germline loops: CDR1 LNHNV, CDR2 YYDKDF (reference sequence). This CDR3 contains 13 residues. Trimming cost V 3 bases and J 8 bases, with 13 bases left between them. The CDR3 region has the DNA TGTGCCACCAGCAGTTTTGGGGGCGGGGGCTACACCTTC. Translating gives CATSSFGGGGYTF.

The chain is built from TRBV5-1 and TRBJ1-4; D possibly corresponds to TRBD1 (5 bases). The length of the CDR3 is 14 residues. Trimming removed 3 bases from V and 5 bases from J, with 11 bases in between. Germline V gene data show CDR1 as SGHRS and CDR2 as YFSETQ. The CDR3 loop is CASSSGPQNEKLFF. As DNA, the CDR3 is TGCGCCAGCAGCTCGGGGCCCCAAAATGAAAAACTGTTTTTT.

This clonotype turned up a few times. CDR3 sequence (DNA): TGTGCCACCAGCAGAGATCTGAGTGGGGCCAACGTCCTGACTTTC. Translating it yields CATSRDLSGANVLTF. The rearrangement joins TRBV15 to TRBJ2-6; D is undetermined. V gave up 0 bases and J gave up 3 bases, with 6 bases separating them. The CDR3 totals 15 residues. Per germline, CDR1 LNHNV and CDR2 YYDKDF (reference sequence).

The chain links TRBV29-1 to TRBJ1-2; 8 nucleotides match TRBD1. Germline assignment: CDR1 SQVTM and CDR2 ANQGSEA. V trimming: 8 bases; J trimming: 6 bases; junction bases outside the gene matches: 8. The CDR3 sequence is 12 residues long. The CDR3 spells CSLQGAKDGYTF. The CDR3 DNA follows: TGCAGCTTGCAGGGGGCTAAGGATGGCTACACCTTC.

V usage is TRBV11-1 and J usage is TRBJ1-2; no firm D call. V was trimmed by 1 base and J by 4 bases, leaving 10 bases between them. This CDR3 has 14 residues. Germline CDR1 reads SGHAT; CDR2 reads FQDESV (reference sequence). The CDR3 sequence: CASSLDGVGYGYTF. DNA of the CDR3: TGTGCCAGCAGCTTAGACGGGGTGGGCTATGGCTACACCTTC.

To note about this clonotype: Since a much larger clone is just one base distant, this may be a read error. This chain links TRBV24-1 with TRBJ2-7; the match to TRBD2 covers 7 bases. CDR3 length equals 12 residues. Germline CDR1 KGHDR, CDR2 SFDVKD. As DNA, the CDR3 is TGTGCCACCGGTGAGCGGGGACTACCGCAGTACTTC. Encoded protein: CATGERGLPQYF.

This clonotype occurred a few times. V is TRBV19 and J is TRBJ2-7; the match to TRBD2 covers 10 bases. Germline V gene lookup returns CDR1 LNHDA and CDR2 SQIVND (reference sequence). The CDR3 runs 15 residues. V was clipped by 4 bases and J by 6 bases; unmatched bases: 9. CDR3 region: CASSTQAGGPTEQYF. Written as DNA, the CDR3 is TGTGCCAGTAGTACCCAAGCGGGAGGGCCCACCGAGCAGTACTTC.

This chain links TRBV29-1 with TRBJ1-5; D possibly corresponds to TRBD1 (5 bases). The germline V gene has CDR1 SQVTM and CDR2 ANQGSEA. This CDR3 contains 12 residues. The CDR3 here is CAWGDGNQPQHF. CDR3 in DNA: TGCGCGTGGGGGGACGGCAATCAGCCCCAGCATTTT.

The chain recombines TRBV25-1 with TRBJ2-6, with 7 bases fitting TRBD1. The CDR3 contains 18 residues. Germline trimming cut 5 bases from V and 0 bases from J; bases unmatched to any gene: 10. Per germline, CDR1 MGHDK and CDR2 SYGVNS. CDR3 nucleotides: TGTGCCAGCAGTTCCCCAGGTAGACAGGGCTCTGGGGCCAACGTCCTGACTTTC. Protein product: CASSSPGRQGSGANVLTF.

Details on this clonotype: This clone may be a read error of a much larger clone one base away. The CDR3 sequence is CASSTVRVGSPLHF. The CDR3 DNA reads TGTGCCAGTAGTACCGTCAGGGTCGGTTCACCCCTCCACTTT. The chain is built from TRBV19 and TRBJ1-6; possibly TRBD1 for D (5 bases). The V end was cut by 4 bases, the J end by 9 bases, with 13 bases between. CDR1 and CDR2 (germline): LNHDA, SQIVND (reference sequence). This CDR3 has 14 residues.

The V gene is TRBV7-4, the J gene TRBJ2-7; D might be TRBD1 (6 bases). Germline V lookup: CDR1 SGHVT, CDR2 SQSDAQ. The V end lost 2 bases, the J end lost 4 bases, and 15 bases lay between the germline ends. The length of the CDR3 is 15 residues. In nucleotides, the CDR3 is TGTGCCAGCAGCTTATTATCCAGGGGACCTTACGAGCAGTACTTC. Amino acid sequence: CASSLLSRGPYEQYF.

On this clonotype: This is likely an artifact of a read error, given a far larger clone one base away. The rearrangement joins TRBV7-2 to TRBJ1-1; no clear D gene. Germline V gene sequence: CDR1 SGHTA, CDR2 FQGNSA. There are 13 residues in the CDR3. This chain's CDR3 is CAGSLSVNTEAFF. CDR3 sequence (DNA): TGTGCCGGCAGCTTATCGGTGAACACTGAAGCTTTCTTT. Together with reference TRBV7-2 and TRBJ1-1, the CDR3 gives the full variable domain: GAGVSQSPSNKVTEKGKDVELRCDPISGHTALYWYRQSLGQGLEFLIYFQGNSAPDKSGLPSDRFSAERTGGSVSTLTIQRTQQEDSAVYLCAGSLSVNTEAFFGQGTRLTVV.

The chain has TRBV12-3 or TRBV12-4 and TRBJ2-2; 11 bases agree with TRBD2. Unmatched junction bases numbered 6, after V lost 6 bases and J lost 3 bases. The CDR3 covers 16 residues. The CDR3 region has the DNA TGTGCCAGCAGCATAGCGGGAGGGCCGGACACCGGGGAGCTGTTTTTT. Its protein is CASSIAGGPDTGELFF.

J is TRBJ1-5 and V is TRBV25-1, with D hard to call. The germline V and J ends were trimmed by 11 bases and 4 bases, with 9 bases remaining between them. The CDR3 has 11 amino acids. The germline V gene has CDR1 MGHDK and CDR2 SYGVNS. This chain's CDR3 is CARFGNQPQHF. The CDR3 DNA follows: TGTGCCCGCTTTGGGAATCAGCCCCAGCATTTT.

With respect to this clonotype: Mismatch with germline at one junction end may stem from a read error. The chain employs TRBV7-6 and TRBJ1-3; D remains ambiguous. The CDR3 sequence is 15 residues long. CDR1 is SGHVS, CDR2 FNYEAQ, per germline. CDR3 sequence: CASGQRVGSGDTIYF. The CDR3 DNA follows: TGTGCCAGCGGCCAAAGGGTCGGATCTGGAGACACCATATATTTT.

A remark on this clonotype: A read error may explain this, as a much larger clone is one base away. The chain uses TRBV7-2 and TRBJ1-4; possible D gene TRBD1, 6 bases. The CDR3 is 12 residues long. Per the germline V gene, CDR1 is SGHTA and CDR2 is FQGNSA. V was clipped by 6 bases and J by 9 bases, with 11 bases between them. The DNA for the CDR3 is TGTGCCAGCAGAGGACAGCGTAAAAAACTGTTTTTT. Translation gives CASRGQRKKLFF. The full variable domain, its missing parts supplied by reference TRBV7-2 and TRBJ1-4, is GAGVSQSPSNKVTEKGKDVELRCDPISGHTALYWYRQSLGQGLEFLIYFQGNSAPDKSGLPSDRFSAERTGGSVSTLTIQRTQQEDSAVYLCASRGQRKKLFFGSGTQLSVL.

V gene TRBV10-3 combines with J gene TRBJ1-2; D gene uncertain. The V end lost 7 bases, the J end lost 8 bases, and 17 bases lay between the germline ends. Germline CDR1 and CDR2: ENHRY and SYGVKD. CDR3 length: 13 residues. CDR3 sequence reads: CAIMNPALWGYTF. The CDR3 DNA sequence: TGTGCCATCATGAACCCGGCACTCTGGGGCTACACCTTC.

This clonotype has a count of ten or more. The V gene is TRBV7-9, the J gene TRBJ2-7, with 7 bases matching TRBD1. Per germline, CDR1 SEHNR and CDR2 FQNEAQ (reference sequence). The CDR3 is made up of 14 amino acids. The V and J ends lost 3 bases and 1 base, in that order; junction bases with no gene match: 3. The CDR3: CASSFRTGSYEQYF. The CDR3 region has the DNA TGTGCCAGCAGCTTTAGGACAGGTTCCTACGAGCAGTACTTC.

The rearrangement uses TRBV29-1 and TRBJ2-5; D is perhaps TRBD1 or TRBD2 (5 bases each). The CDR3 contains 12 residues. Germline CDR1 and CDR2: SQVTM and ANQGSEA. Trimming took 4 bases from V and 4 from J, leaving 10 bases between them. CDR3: CSVAGSRETQYF. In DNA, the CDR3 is TGCAGCGTTGCAGGGAGTCGAGAGACCCAGTACTTC. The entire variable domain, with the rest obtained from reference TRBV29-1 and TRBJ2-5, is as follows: SAVISQKPSRDICQRGTSLTIQCQVDSQVTMMFWYRQQPGQSLTLIATANQGSEATYESGFVIDKFPISRPNLTFSTLTVSNMSPEDSSIYLCSVAGSRETQYFGPGTRLLVL.

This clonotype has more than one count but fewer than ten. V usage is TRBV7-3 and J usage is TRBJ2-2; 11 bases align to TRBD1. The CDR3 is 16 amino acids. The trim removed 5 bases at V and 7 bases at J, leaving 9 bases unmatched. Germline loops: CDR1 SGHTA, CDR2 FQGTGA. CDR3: CASSRFPGQGVGELFF. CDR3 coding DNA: TGTGCCAGCAGCCGCTTTCCGGGACAGGGGGTCGGGGAGCTGTTTTTT.

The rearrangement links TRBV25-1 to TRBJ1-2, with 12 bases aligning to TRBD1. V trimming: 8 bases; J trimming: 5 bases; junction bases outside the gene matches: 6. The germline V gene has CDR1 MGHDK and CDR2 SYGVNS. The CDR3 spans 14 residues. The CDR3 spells CASLSGQGAYGYTF. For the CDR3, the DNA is TGTGCCAGCCTGTCGGGACAGGGGGCGTATGGCTACACCTTC.

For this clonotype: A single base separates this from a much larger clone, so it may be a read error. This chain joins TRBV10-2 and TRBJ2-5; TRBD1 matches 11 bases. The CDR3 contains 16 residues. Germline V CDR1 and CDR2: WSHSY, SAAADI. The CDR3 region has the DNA TGTGCCAGCAGCCGTCGGACAGGGGGCGCGGCGGAGACCCAGTACTTC. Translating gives CASSRRTGGAAETQYF.

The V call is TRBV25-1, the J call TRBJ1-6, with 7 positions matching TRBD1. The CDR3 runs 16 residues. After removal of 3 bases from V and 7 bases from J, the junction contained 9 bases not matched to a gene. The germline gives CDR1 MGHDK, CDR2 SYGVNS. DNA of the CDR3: TGTGCCAGCAGTGACGGTGACAGGGAAAGGAATTCACCCCTCCACTTT. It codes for CASSDGDRERNSPLHF.

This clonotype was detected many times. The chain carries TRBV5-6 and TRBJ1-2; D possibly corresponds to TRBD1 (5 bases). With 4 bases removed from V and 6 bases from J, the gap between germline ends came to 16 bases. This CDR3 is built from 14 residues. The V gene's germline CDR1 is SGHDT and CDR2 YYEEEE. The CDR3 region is CASSDTVDSDGYTF. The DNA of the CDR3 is TGTGCCAGCAGCGACACAGTAGACAGTGATGGCTACACCTTC.

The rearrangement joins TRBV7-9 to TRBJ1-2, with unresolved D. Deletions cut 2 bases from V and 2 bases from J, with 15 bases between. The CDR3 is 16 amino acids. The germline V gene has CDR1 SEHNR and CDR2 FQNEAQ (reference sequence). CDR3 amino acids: CASSLSSSLTNYGYTF. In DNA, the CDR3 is TGTGCCAGCAGCTTAAGCAGTTCCCTTACGAACTATGGCTACACCTTC. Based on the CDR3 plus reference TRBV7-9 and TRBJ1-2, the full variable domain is DTGVSQNPRHKITKRGQNVTFRCDPISEHNRLYWYRQTLGQGPEFLTYFQNEAQLEKSRLLSDRFSAERPKGSFSTLEIQRTEQGDSAMYLCASSLSSSLTNYGYTFGSGTRLTVV.

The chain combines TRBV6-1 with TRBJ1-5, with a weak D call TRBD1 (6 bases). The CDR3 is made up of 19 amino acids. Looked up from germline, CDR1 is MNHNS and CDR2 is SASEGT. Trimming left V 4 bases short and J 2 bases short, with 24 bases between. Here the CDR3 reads CASSAAGGRGSSGNQPQHF. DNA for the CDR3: TGTGCCAGCAGTGCCGCGGGGGGGCGCGGGTCCTCGGGCAATCAGCCCCAGCATTTT.